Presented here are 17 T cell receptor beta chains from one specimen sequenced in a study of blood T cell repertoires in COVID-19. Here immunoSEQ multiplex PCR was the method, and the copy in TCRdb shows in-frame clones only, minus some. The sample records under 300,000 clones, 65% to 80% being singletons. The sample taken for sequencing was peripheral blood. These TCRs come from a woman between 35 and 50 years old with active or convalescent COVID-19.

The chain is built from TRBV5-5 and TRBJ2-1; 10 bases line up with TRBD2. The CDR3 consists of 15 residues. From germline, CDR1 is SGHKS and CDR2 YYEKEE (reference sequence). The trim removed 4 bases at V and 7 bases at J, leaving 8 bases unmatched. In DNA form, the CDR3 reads TGTGCCAGCAGCGACAGCGGGGGGGGCAGGAATGAGCAGTTCTTC. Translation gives CASSDSGGGRNEQFF. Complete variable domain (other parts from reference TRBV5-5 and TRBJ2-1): DAGVTQSPTHLIKTRGQQVTLRCSPISGHKSVSWYQQVLGQGPQFIFQYYEKEERGRGNFPDRFSARQFPNYSSELNVNALLLGDSALYLCASSDSGGGRNEQFFGPGTRLTVL.

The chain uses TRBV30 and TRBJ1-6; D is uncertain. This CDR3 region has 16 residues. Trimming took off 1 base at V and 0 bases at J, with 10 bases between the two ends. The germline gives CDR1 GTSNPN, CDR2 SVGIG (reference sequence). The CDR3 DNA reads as TGTGCCTGGAGTGGGAGGCCGAGCTCCTATAATTCACCCCTCCACTTT. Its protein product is CAWSGRPSSYNSPLHF.

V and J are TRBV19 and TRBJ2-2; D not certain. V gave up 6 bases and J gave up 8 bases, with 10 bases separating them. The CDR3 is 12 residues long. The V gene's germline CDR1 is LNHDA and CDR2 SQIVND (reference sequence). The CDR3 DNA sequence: TGTGCCAGTAGGGAGATAGGAGGGGAGCTGTTTTTT. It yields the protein CASREIGGELFF.

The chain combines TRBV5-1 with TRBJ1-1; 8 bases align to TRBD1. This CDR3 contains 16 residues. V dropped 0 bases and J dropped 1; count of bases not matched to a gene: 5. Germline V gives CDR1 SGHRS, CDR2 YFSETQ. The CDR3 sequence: CASSLGGQGGNTEAFF. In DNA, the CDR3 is TGCGCCAGCAGCTTGGGTGGACAGGGAGGGAACACTGAAGCTTTCTTT.

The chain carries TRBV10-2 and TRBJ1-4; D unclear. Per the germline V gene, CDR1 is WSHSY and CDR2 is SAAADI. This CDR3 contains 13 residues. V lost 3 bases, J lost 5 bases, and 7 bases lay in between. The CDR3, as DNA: TGCGCCAGCAGTGATACAGTCAATGAAAAACTGTTTTTT. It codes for CASSDTVNEKLFF.

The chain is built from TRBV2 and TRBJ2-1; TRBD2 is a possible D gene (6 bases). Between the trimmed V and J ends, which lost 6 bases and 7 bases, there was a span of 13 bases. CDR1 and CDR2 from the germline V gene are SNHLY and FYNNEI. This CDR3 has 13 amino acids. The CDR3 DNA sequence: TGTGCCAGCAGGGGACTTCCAGGAAATGAGCAGTTCTTC. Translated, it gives CASRGLPGNEQFF.

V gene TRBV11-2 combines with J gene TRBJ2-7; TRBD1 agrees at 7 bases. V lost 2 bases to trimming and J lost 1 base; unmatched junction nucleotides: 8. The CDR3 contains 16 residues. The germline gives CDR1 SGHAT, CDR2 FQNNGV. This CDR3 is CASSLRAGGTSYEQYV. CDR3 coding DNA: TGTGCCAGCAGCTTAAGGGCAGGGGGTACGTCCTACGAGCAGTACGTC.

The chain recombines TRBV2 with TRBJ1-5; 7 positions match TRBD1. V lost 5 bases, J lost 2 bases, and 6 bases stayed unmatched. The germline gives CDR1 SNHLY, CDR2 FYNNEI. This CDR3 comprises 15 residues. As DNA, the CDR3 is TGTGCCAGCAGTTCTGACAGGGCTGGCAATCAGCCCCAGCATTTT. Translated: CASSSDRAGNQPQHF.

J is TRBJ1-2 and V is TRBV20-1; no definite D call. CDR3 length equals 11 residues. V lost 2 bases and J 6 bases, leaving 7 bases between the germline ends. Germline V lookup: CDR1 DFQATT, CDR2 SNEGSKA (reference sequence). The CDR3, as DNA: TGCAGTGCTAGAACGGGAAATGGCTACACCTTC. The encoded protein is CSARTGNGYTF.

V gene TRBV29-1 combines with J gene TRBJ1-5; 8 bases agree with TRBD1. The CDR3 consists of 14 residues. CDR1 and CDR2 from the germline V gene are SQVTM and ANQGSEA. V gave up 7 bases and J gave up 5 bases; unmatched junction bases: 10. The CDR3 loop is CSAISTGGHQPQHF. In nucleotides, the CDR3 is TGCAGCGCGATATCCACAGGGGGGCATCAGCCCCAGCATTTT. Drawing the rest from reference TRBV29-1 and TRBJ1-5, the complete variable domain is SAVISQKPSRDICQRGTSLTIQCQVDSQVTMMFWYRQQPGQSLTLIATANQGSEATYESGFVIDKFPISRPNLTFSTLTVSNMSPEDSSIYLCSAISTGGHQPQHFGDGTRLSIL.

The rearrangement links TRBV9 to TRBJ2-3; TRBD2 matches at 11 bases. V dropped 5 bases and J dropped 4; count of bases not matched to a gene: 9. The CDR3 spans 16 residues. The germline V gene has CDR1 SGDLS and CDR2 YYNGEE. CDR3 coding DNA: TGTGCCAGCAGAGCCGGGCTAGCGGGGGGAGCAGATACGCAGTATTTT. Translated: CASRAGLAGGADTQYF.

In DNA, the CDR3 is TGTGCCAGCAGCCTAGGACAGGTTGTAGAAAAACTGTTTTTT. This codes for CASSLGQVVEKLFF. J is TRBJ1-4 and V is TRBV28, with 7 bases lining up with TRBD1. The ends lost 6 bases at V and 8 bases at J; junction bases unmatched: 9. CDR1 is MDHEN and CDR2 is SYDVKM in the germline V gene. This CDR3 is 14 amino acids long.

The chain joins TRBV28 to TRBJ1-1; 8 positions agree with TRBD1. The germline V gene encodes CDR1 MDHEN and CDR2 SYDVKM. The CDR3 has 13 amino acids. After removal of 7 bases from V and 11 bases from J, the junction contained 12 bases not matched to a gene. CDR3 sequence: CASIIGQGGMAFF. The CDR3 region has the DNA TGTGCCAGCATTATAGGACAGGGTGGAATGGCTTTCTTT.

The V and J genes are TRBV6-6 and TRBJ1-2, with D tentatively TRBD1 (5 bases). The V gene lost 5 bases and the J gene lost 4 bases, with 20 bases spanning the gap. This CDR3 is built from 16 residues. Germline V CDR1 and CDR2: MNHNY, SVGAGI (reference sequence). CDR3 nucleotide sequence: TGTGCCAGCAGTCGACCCGGGACTCAGGCCCTCTATGGCTACACCTTC. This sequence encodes CASSRPGTQALYGYTF.

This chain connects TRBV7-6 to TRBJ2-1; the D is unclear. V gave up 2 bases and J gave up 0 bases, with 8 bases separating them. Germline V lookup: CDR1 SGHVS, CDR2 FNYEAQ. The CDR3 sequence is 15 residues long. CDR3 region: CASSLYISSYNEQFF. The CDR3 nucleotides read TGTGCCAGCAGCTTATACATCTCCTCCTACAATGAGCAGTTCTTC.

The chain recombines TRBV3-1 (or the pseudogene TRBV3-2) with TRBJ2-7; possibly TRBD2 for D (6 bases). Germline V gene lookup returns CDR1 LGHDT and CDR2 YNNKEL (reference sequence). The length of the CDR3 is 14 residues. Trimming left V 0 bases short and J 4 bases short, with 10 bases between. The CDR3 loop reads CASSQDYAGYEQYF. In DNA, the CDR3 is TGTGCCAGCAGCCAAGATTATGCGGGATACGAGCAGTACTTC.

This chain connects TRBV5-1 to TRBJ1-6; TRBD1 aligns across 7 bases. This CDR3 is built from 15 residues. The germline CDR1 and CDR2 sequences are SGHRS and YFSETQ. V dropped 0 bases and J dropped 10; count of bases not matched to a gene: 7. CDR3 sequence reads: CASSLDDRERSPLHF. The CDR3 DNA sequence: TGCGCCAGCAGCTTGGATGACAGGGAGAGGTCACCCCTCCACTTT.